This T cell receptor (beta chain) was sequenced for a study of glioma-infiltrating T cells. V was shortened by 6 bases and J by 5 bases, with 14 bases between the two germline ends. Germline values: CDR1 PRHDT, CDR2 FYEKMQ (reference sequence). This CDR3 region has 13 residues. The iRepertoire nested amplicon-rescue multiplex PCR amplified TCR alpha and beta CDR3s from RNA. TCRdb ran MiXCR on the multiplex PCR reads and lists one entry per CDR3 protein. The sample yields under 50,000 distinct CDR3 sequences, approximately 20% seen once. This chain connects TRBV13 to TRBJ2-7; no clear D. The receptor comes from a human donor with low-grade glioma or glioblastoma, undergoing nonglioma brain surgery, or in good health (not recorded which). The source material was glioma tissue, nonneoplastic brain tissue, or PBMCs (not recorded which). The CDR3 spells CASSDGVDDEQYF. The CDR3 region has the DNA TGTGCCAGCAGTGACGGAGTGGATGACGAGCAGTACTTC.